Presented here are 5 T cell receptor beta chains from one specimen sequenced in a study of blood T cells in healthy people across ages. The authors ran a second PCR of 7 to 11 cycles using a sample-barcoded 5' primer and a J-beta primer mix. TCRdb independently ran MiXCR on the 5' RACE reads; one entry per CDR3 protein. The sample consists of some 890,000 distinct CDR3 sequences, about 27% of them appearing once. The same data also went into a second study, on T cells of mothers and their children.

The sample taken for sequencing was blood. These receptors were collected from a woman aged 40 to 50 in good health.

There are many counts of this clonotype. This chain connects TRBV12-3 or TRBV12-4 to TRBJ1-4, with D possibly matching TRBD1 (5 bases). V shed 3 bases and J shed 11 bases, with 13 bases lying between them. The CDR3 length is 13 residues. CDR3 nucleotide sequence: TGTGCCAGCAGTTTTAAGCAGGGCCAGAAACTGTTTTTT. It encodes CASSFKQGQKLFF.

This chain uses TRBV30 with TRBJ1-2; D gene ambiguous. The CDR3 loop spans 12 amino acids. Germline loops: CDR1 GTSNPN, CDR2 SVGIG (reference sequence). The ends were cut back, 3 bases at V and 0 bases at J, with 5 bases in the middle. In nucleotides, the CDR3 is TGTGCCTGGAGCGCCACTAACTATGGCTACACCTTC. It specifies CAWSATNYGYTF.

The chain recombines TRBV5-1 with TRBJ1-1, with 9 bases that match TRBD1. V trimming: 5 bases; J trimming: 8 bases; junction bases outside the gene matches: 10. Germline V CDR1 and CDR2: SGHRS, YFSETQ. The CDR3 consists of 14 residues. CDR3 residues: CASSPTGGSLEAFF. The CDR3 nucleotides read TGCGCCAGCAGTCCTACAGGGGGCTCTCTGGAAGCTTTCTTT.

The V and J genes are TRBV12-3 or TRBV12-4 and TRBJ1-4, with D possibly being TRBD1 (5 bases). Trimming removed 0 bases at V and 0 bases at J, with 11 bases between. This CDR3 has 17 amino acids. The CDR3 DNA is TGTGCCAGCAGTTTAGCAGGGGTGCGTGCAACTAATGAAAAACTGTTTTTT. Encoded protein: CASSLAGVRATNEKLFF.

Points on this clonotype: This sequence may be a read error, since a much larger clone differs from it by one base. In nucleotides, the CDR3 is TGTGCCAGCAGCCCAGGGGAAGGGTCCTCCTACGAGCAGTACTTC. This codes for CASSPGEGSSYEQYF. The chain links TRBV9 to TRBJ2-7; possible D gene TRBD1, 6 bases. CDR3 size: 15 residues. The germline V gene has CDR1 SGDLS and CDR2 YYNGEE. V was shortened by 4 bases and J by 0 bases, with 14 bases between the two germline ends.